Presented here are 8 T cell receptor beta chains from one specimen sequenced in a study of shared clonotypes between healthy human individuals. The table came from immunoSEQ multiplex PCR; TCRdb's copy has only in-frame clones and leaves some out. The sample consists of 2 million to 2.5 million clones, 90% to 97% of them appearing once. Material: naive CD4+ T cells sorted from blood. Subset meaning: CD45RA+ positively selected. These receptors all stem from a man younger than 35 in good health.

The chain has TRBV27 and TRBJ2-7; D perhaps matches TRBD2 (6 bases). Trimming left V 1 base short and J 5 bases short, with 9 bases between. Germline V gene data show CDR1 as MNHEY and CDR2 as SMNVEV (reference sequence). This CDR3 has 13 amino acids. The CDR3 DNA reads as TGTGCCAGCAGTTTATGGCGGGGTCACGAGCAGTACTTC. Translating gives CASSLWRGHEQYF.

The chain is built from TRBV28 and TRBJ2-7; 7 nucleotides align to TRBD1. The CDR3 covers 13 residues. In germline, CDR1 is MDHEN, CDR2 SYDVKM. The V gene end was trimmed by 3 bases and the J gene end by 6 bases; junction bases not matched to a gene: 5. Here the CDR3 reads CASSFRDRAEQYF. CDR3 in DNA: TGTGCCAGCAGTTTCCGCGACAGGGCCGAGCAGTACTTC.

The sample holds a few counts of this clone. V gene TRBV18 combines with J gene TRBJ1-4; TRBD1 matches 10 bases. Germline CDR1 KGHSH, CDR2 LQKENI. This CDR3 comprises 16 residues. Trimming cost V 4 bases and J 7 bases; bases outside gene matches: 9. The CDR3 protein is CASSLNARTGGEKLFF. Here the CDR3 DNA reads TGTGCCAGCTCACTCAACGCCAGGACAGGGGGTGAAAAACTGTTTTTT. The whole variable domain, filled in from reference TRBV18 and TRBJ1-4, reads NAGVMQNPRHLVRRRGQEARLRCSPMKGHSHVYWYRQLPEEGLKFMVYLQKENIIDESGMPKERFSAEFPKEGPSILRIQQVVRGDSAAYFCASSLNARTGGEKLFFGSGTQLSVL.

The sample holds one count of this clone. CDR3 amino acids: CASSGAGGNEKLFF. For the CDR3, the DNA is TGTGCCAGCAGTGGGGCAGGGGGCAATGAAAAACTGTTTTTT. The genes are TRBV6-5 and TRBJ1-4; 8 positions match TRBD1. The length of the CDR3 is 14 residues. Germline CDR1 MNHEY, CDR2 SVGAGI. The V gene end was trimmed by 5 bases and the J gene end by 5 bases; junction bases not matched to a gene: 4.

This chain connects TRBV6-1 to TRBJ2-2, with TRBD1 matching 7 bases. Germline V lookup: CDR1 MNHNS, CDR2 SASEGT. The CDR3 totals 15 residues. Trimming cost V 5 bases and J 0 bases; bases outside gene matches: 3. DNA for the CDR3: TGTGCCAGCAGTACCGACAGGGCGAACACCGGGGAGCTGTTTTTT. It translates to CASSTDRANTGELFF.

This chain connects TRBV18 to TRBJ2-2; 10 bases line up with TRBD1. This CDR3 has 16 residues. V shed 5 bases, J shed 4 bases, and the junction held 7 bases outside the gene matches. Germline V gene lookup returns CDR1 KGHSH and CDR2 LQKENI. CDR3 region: CASSKTGGWITGELFF. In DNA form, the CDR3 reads TGTGCCAGCTCAAAGACAGGGGGCTGGATCACCGGGGAGCTGTTTTTT.

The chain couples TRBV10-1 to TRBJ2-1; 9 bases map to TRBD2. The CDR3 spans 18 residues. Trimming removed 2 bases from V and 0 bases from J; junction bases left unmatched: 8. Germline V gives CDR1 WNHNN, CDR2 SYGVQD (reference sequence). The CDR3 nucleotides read TGCGCCAGCAGTGAGACAGCGGGAGGCCTCAACTCCTACAATGAGCAGTTCTTC. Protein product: CASSETAGGLNSYNEQFF.

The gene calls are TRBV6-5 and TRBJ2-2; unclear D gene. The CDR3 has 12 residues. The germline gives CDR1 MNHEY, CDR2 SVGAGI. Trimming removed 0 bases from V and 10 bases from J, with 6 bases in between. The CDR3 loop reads CASSYSGVELFF. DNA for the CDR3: TGTGCCAGCAGTTACTCCGGAGTGGAGCTGTTTTTT.